This T cell receptor beta chain was identified during a study of cytomegalovirus exposure and HLA in healthy donors (dated by TCRdb to between 2016 and 2019). Regarding the complete study: According to an earlier analysis of a few hundred of the donors, 200 million or so T cells yielded 90 million to 130 million unique TCR beta sequences and less than 300 Gb of sequence data. The T cell repertoires of 666 subjects were profiled by immunosequencing and related to cytomegalovirus serostatus. The study aimed to test whether signatures of past pathogen exposure could be identified by cataloging public T cell receptors. To study patterns of TCR occurrence, a later analysis re-analyzed previously published TCR beta repertoires from under 750 donors and added high-resolution HLA genotyping. Rather than using new phenotypic data, the later analysis identified candidate immune exposures from TCR beta sequences and from how often those sequences occurred across donors. Roughly 300 gigabases of sequencing data and about 92 million unique TCR sequences made up an early release that covered approximately 650 HLA-typed donors. Among approximately 370 genotyped donors of the cohort, an average of around 220,000 unique TCR beta nucleotide sequences was sequenced per donor, of which 15% to 20% were non-productive. Donor age, sex, ethnicity and CMV serostatus were collected together with the repertoire data. Typing coverage varied by locus: roughly 620-640 donors for A, B, C, DRB1 and DQB1; more than 500 for DQA1; over 600 for DPA1; about 450 for DPB1. Roughly five DR-DQ haplotypes were treated as single units for association and clustering because of strong linkage in the cohort. A later genetic analysis used genome-wide SNP genotypes for about 55% of the 666 donors, treating that subset as a discovery cohort. HLA typing included class I and class II loci at four-digit resolution. An earlier analysis of several hundred of the donors applied high-throughput TCR beta sequencing to assess whether each TCR beta V gene segment acted as functional or pseudogenic. To predict cytomegalovirus infection status, the study brought together high-throughput TCR immunosequencing, statistical association of individual TCRs with disease status, and machine learning. Every discovery cohort repertoire had been produced on one sequencing platform. Besides the first cohort of roughly 660 subjects, a separate validation cohort made up of some 110 different subjects was used. Of the approximately 400 genotyped donors, around 81% fell in the genetic ancestry cluster associated with self-reported Caucasian donors. Overall results and qualifications from the work: In a later genetic analysis, fewer N-insertions in productive TCRs were reported among donors in an Asian-associated ancestry cluster than the approximately 670-donor mean. Sequencing depth was assumed to be roughly uniform across donors in the presence/absence analyses, though that assumption may not hold. It was suggested by the authors that the approach could potentially be generalized to other disease states and immunological phenotypes. Across donors, most TCR sequences were observed very rarely, whereas some public TCRs were present in many individuals. An earlier analysis of approximately 590 of the donors showed that most TCR beta V segments appeared in productive rearrangements either about 87% or about 30% of the time, which broadly matched IMGT annotations. The cohort was sequenced for TCR beta chains only, and without alpha or paired-chain data the features that could be detected were limited. Correlated functional status among segregating V segments might reflect linkage disequilibrium, but an unknown experimental factor could not be ruled out. In vitro tests confirmed that a few of the cytomegalovirus-associated TCR beta chains recognize cytomegalovirus antigens. HLA typing was unavailable for some donors at each locus, so association tests used only the typed subset. The only immune exposure information available for the cohort was CMV serostatus. The earlier analysis of some 540 of the donors excluded some 15 rarely observed V segments, including chromosome 9 orphons, because counts were too low. Assigning TCR associations to individual alleles was difficult when HLA alleles, especially DR and DQ, strongly co-occurred. In a later analysis, 16,951 TCR beta sequences were associated with specific HLA alleles at a false discovery rate of 0.05. According to a later analysis, parvovirus B19, influenza, CMV and Epstein-Barr virus appeared linked to several top co-occurrence clusters. A further reported finding was that TCR beta sequences accurately predicted the HLA-A and HLA-B alleles for most subjects in the first cohort. A later genetic analysis associated a missense DCLRE1C variant with V-gene and J-gene trimming of TCR beta chains, and an independent cohort replicated the association. The study gave a list of some 150 TCR beta chains associated with cytomegalovirus. Some IMGT-functional V segments, including TRBV6-2 and TRBV6-3, could not be distinguished by the 87-base-pair reads and were therefore excluded. A cluster of highly shared sequence variants was judged likely to represent a technical artifact of the sequencing pipeline. Cytomegalovirus status was reported to be diagnosed by the classifier with high specificity and sensitivity in both the original and validation cohorts. According to a later analysis, most CMV-associated TCR beta chains appeared to be HLA-restricted, and the HLA associations seemed to be driven largely by CMV exposure. Compared with equally common non-associated chains, HLA-associated TCR beta chains in a later analysis were more clonally expanded and had lower generation probabilities. In a later analysis, TCR association rates were found to vary across HLA loci, with the most associated TCRs seen for DRB1 alleles and the fewest for HLA-C alleles.

V loses 3 bases at its end and J loses 13 bases; junction bases beyond the gene matches: 8. The CDR3 covers 13 residues, taking in both the cysteine and the phenylalanine. Left in the record is the CDR3 DNA by itself, 39 bases read in frame from the first base. The germline V gene yields MRHNA for CDR1 and SNTAGT for CDR2. As to this clone: It lacks a known antigen. Base qualities are not at hand, and no much larger clone is one base apart.

Library preparation was by the immunoSEQ multiplex PCR assay. For the multiplex PCR, a mixture combining 60 forward primers for TCR Vbeta segments and 13 reverse primers for TCR Jbeta segments was used. Amplification of the CDR3 region of rearranged TCR beta genes was performed with a multiplex PCR assay on genomic DNA. The Illumina HiSeq System was used to sequence the amplified TCR beta libraries as 87-base-pair reads. The authors processed their data as follows. A later analysis counted approximately 84 million unique TCR beta chains across the 670 or so repertoires, and 10 million to 11 million of these chains were shared by at least two donors. Raw reads were error-corrected and collapsed into unique sequences by a nearest-neighbor algorithm in which closely related sequences were merged to remove PCR and sequencing errors. CDR3 sequences were aligned to IMGT reference sequences to assign V, D and J gene segments. For a sequence to be retained, a match of at least six nucleotides to both a V gene segment and a J gene segment was required. A rearrangement counted as productive if the CDR3 had no stop codons and remained in frame with V and J, and every other rearrangement counted as non-productive. Following IMGT convention, CDR3 was defined as the stretch from the second conserved V-encoded cysteine up to the conserved J-encoded phenylalanine. Sequences without an unambiguous match to a single V gene segment were excluded from the earlier analysis of a few hundred of the donors. An earlier analysis of 587 of the donors classified V segments as functional when productive rearrangements were above 56.7% and as segregating when the standard deviation between donors was above 5%. A statistical classification framework was built to diagnose cytomegalovirus status from the catalog of TCR beta chain sequences. In a later analysis, TCR nucleotide sequences were compared against IMGT/GENE-DB human TR gene sequences so that V and J genes could be assigned. The TCRdist pipeline was used in a later analysis to assign CDR3 sequences and most-parsimonious VDJ recombination scenarios. In a later analysis, every TCR beta chain was defined by the combination of its CDR3 amino acid sequence and its V-gene family, and reads without a unique V-gene family were dropped. In a later analysis, around 650 highly shared, low-generation-probability nucleotide sequences were removed to address suspected cross-contamination and a sequencing artifact. In a later analysis, a clonal expansion index was calculated for each public chain from normalized within-repertoire ranks of inferred template counts. Generation probabilities in a later analysis came from a VDJ recombination model fitted to out-of-frame rearrangements, and those results were checked against IGoR. Hypergeometric tests were used in a later analysis to score TCR-TCR, TCR-HLA and TCR-CMV co-occurrence, with a repertoire-size bias correction applied to the TCR pairs. To estimate false discovery rates, a later analysis permuted the HLA or CMV assignments 20 times. In a later analysis, co-occurring TCRs were grouped using DBSCAN, and TCRdist sequence similarity was added for clustering within HLA-allele-positive subsets. Repertoires with fewer than 30,000 or more than 120,000 public chains, plus five repertoires with anomalous nucleotide sharing, were excluded from co-occurrence clustering. Imported from immuneACCESS, the table was reduced by TCRdb to in-frame sequences with V and J called. These copies leave out some clones; in studies compared against another copy, an unresolved V gene accounts for under half, and the cause of the remainder is not known. V and J calls and clone size are copied from that table; D and trimming were computed from the DNA. Counted in this sample were 150,000 to 200,000 clones; under 90% of them appeared once. Clones ranked in the top ten supply 4% to 6% of the sample.

The cohort was made up of roughly 670 healthy bone marrow donors. At the time of sampling, all cohort members were nominally healthy, though unrecorded immune exposures were likely present. The donor tested CMV seronegative and was one of the 352 seronegative cohort members. A peripheral blood sample was collected from each donor, and TCR beta sequencing was performed on peripheral blood mononuclear cells. Genomic DNA extraction from the blood cell samples was performed with the Qiagen DNeasy Blood Extraction Kit. The sequence was collected from a man between 18 and 29 years old in good health and CMV-seronegative. The chain is encoded by TRBV6-4 joined to TRBJ1-5, and TRBD1 matches 8 of the central bases. The sample taken for sequencing was PBMCs. In nucleotide form, the sequence is TGTGCCAGCAGTGAAAACAGGGGGTCCTGGCAGCATTTT. Translated, this is CASSENRGSWQHF.